This paragraph reports one T cell receptor (beta chain). Its specificity is unknown. As for treatment: some 20 received Ad26.COV2.S at low or high dose, single or two shots; 5 received placebo; per-sample allocation not given. Sampling took place 63 days after the first vaccine or placebo injection. This sample was taken from a study of Ad26.COV2.S vaccination and SARS-CoV-2 variants. The overall study: Ad26.COV2.S, an intramuscular injection, was given once or twice 56 days apart. Study-wide results and caveats: Quantification of TCR breadth and depth may have yielded underestimates of total T cell responses.

Clones were sequenced by immunoSEQ multiplex PCR, and TCRdb holds only the in-frame ones, with some missing. This sample has hundreds of thousands of clones, with roughly 84% found just once. V lost 3 bases, J lost 1 base, and 9 bases lay in between. This CDR3 has 14 amino acids. Germline V lookup: CDR1 LNHDA, CDR2 SQIVND (reference sequence). The chain uses TRBV19 and TRBJ1-1, with D possibly being TRBD1 (5 bases). The source is a person between 18 and 65 years old who received the Ad26.COV2.S COVID-19 vaccine or a placebo. Sample: peripheral blood, taken in a trial of Ad26.COV2.S vaccine versus placebo. The CDR3 DNA sequence: TGTGCCAGTAGTATCCTGGGACCGAACACTGAAGCTTTCTTT. Translating it yields CASSILGPNTEAFF.